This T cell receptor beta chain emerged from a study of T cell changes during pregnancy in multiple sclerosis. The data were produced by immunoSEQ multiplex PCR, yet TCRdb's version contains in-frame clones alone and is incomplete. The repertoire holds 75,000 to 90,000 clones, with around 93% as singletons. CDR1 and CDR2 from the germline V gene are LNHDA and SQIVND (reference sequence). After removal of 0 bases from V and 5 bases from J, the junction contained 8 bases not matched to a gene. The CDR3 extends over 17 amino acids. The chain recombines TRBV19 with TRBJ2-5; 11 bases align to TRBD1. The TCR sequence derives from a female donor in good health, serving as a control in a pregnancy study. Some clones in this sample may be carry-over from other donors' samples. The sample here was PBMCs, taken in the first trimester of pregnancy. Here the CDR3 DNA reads TGTGCCAGTAGTATAGATCATGGACAGGGGGCCCGTGAGACCCAGTACTTC. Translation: CASSIDHGQGARETQYF.